The 10 T cell receptor beta chains reported below all come from one sample, sequenced in a study of early T cells in non-severe SARS-CoV-2 infection. Using its own MiXCR run on the 5' RACE reads, TCRdb lists one record per CDR3 protein. The sample records over 35,000 distinct CDR3 sequences, approximately 5.9% being singletons. The sequenced sample was whole blood, obtained at baseline. These receptors all stem from an adult who was a healthcare worker with PCR-confirmed SARS-CoV-2 infection or an uninfected control (not recorded which).

This clonotype was found many times. This CDR3 is CASSLDRRTAEETQYF. CDR3 nucleotides: TGCGCCAGCAGCCTAGATCGTCGGACAGCCGAAGAGACCCAGTACTTC. This chain joins TRBV5-1 and TRBJ2-5, with D possibly being TRBD1 (6 bases). Trimming took 4 bases from V and 3 from J, leaving 19 bases between them. CDR1 is SGHRS and CDR2 is YFSETQ in the germline V gene. The CDR3 covers 16 residues.

This clonotype was picked up many times. J is TRBJ2-1 and V is TRBV4-1; TRBD2 matches at 8 bases. The germline CDR1 and CDR2 sequences are MGHRA and YSYEKL. J lost 8 bases, V lost 1 base, and 4 bases had no gene match. There are 14 residues in the CDR3. This CDR3 reads CASSQGTSMDEQFF. In nucleotides, the CDR3 is TGCGCCAGCAGCCAAGGGACTAGCATGGATGAGCAGTTCTTC.

This clonotype has a handful of counts. The CDR3 reads CASSTSYVGSSYNEQFF. The CDR3 coding sequence is TGTGCCAGCAGCACCTCGTATGTTGGCAGCTCCTACAATGAGCAGTTCTTC. The rearrangement links TRBV7-9 to TRBJ2-1; D remains unclear. The ends were cut back, 5 bases at V and 0 bases at J, with 17 bases in the middle. CDR3 size: 17 residues. The germline V gene has CDR1 SEHNR and CDR2 FQNEAQ (reference sequence). The variable domain in full, completed from reference TRBV7-9 and TRBJ2-1, reads DTGVSQNPRHKITKRGQNVTFRCDPISEHNRLYWYRQTLGQGPEFLTYFQNEAQLEKSRLLSDRFSAERPKGSFSTLEIQRTEQGDSAMYLCASSTSYVGSSYNEQFFGPGTRLTVL.

This clonotype was recorded a few times. The genes are TRBV11-2 and TRBJ2-5, with TRBD1 identical over 7 bases. V shed 5 bases, J shed 5 bases, and the junction held 2 bases outside the gene matches. CDR3 size: 12 residues. Germline V CDR1 and CDR2: SGHAT, FQNNGV. In DNA form, the CDR3 reads TGTGCCAGCAGCGCGGACAGGGAGACCCAGTACTTC. This codes for CASSADRETQYF.

This clonotype was found many times. The rearrangement links TRBV29-1 to TRBJ2-1; 7 bases agree with TRBD1. V lost 5 bases, J lost 2 bases, and 9 bases stayed unmatched. The CDR3 covers 15 residues. Germline V CDR1 and CDR2: SQVTM, ANQGSEA. The CDR3 sequence: CSVPRDSQTYNEQFF. Written as DNA, the CDR3 is TGCAGCGTTCCCCGGGACAGTCAGACCTACAATGAGCAGTTCTTC.

This clonotype was seen at least ten times. This sequence joins TRBV10-3 and TRBJ2-7; 7 bases agree with TRBD2. J was trimmed by 0 bases and V by 10 bases; bases with no gene match: 6. Germline-derived CDR1 and CDR2 are ENHRY and SYGVKD. CDR3 length: 13 residues. CDR3 loop: CATFSGDSYEQYF. CDR3 bases: TGTGCCACCTTCAGCGGGGACTCCTACGAGCAGTACTTC.

This clonotype showed up many times. This sequence joins TRBV27 and TRBJ1-2; 8 bases are shared with TRBD1. After removal of 5 bases from V and 4 bases from J, the junction contained 0 bases not matched to a gene. CDR3 length equals 12 residues. The germline CDR1 and CDR2 sequences are MNHEY and SMNVEV (reference sequence). The CDR3 spells CASSTGGYGYTF. DNA of the CDR3: TGTGCCAGCAGTACAGGGGGCTATGGCTACACCTTC.

This clonotype was counted a few times. The chain carries TRBV4-3 and TRBJ2-6; no clear D. Deletions cut 3 bases from V and 0 bases from J, with 9 bases between. Germline V gene data show CDR1 as LGHNA and CDR2 as YSLEER. The CDR3 totals 16 residues. CDR3 sequence: CASSQGSGSGANVLTF. In DNA form, the CDR3 reads TGCGCCAGCAGCCAGGGTTCAGGCTCTGGGGCCAACGTCCTGACTTTC.

This clonotype was recorded many times. This chain joins TRBV6-5 and TRBJ2-1; the match to TRBD1 covers 9 bases. CDR3 size: 14 residues. Unmatched junction bases numbered 3, after V lost 2 bases and J lost 7 bases. Germline loops: CDR1 MNHEY, CDR2 SVGAGI. The CDR3, as DNA: TGTGCCAGCAGTTACCGACAGGGGGTTAATGAGCAGTTCTTC. Amino acids: CASSYRQGVNEQFF.

A few counts support this clonotype. V usage is TRBV10-3 and J usage is TRBJ2-3; D is undetermined. The CDR3 has 12 residues. V was trimmed by 6 bases and J by 2 bases, leaving 6 bases between them. Germline lookup yields CDR1 ENHRY and CDR2 SYGVKD. The CDR3: CAISRNTDTQYF. The CDR3 DNA reads TGTGCCATCAGCAGAAACACAGATACGCAGTATTTT.